These T cell receptor beta chains were read from a single sample in a study of glioma-infiltrating T cells after dendritic cell vaccination. Only in-frame clones appear in the TCRdb table, and some are missing; sequencing was by immunoSEQ multiplex PCR. The repertoire includes around 90,000 clones, around three quarters of them detected once, and 5.5% to 7% sits in the top ten. The source was blood, collected before dendritic cell vaccination. Every receptor here comes from a human donor with glioblastoma. The conserved cysteine and the conserved F or W are not part of the CDR3 here. The D gene is left open where the match is weak.

v_gene: TRBV9; d_gene: TRBD1; j_gene: TRBJ1-5; CDR3aa: ASSDGTVDQPQH
v_gene: TRBV7-2; d_gene: NA; j_gene: TRBJ2-3; CDR3aa: ASSLNGQSTDTQY
v_gene: TRBV6-8; d_gene: TRBD1; j_gene: TRBJ1-2; CDR3aa: ASRVGAGGNCGYT
v_gene: TRBV2; d_gene: NA; j_gene: TRBJ1-2; CDR3aa: ASSRTVDYGYT
v_gene: TRBV7-6; d_gene: TRBD1; j_gene: TRBJ2-3; CDR3aa: ASSSVPTGMKDTQY
v_gene: TRBV19; d_gene: TRBD2; j_gene: TRBJ2-3; CDR3aa: ASSGRLAAQGTQY
v_gene: TRBV18; d_gene: NA; j_gene: TRBJ2-5; CDR3aa: ASSPPTVQETQY
v_gene: TRBV14; d_gene: NA; j_gene: TRBJ1-1; CDR3aa: ASSRLGGGNTEAF
v_gene: TRBV9; d_gene: NA; j_gene: TRBJ1-1; CDR3aa: ASSFGEMNTEAF
v_gene: TRBV6-5; d_gene: NA; j_gene: TRBJ2-5; CDR3aa: ASGGDVGETQY
v_gene: TRBV28; d_gene: NA; j_gene: TRBJ2-1; CDR3aa: ASRLWGHNEQF
v_gene: TRBV29-1; d_gene: NA; j_gene: TRBJ1-2; CDR3aa: SVEVGAERVNGYT
v_gene: TRBV15; d_gene: NA; j_gene: TRBJ1-1; CDR3aa: ATSRVVSPLYDTEAF
v_gene: TRBV5-6; d_gene: NA; j_gene: TRBJ1-4; CDR3aa: ASSLHETGYNEKLF
v_gene: TRBV5-1; d_gene: NA; j_gene: TRBJ2-6; CDR3aa: ASSLRRAGANVLT
v_gene: TRBV2; d_gene: NA; j_gene: TRBJ1-4; CDR3aa: ASSVNLRGSHNEKLF
v_gene: TRBV2; d_gene: TRBD1; j_gene: TRBJ1-2; CDR3aa: ASSVTTGGSRGYT
v_gene: TRBV18; d_gene: TRBD1; j_gene: TRBJ1-5; CDR3aa: ASSPPGQGNQPQH
v_gene: TRBV16; d_gene: NA; j_gene: TRBJ1-3; CDR3aa: ASSQSQGNTIY
v_gene: TRBV5-1; d_gene: TRBD1; j_gene: TRBJ1-6; CDR3aa: ASSLEGGRGYSYNSPLH
v_gene: TRBV7-9; d_gene: TRBD1; j_gene: TRBJ1-2; CDR3aa: ASSGPGQAVYT
v_gene: TRBV4-2; d_gene: TRBD2; j_gene: TRBJ2-3; CDR3aa: ASSHAVAGGGTDTQY
v_gene: TRBV5-4; d_gene: TRBD2; j_gene: TRBJ2-1; CDR3aa: ASSWDPGTSLGQF
v_gene: TRBV2; d_gene: TRBD1; j_gene: TRBJ2-1; CDR3aa: ASSDWFGTGGGEQF
v_gene: TRBV5-4; d_gene: TRBD2; j_gene: TRBJ2-5; CDR3aa: ASSPKASGRGGETQY
v_gene: TRBV2; d_gene: NA; j_gene: TRBJ1-4; CDR3aa: ASSVDRRATNEKLF
v_gene: TRBV7-2; d_gene: TRBD1; j_gene: TRBJ1-5; CDR3aa: ASSLVGTGGGNQPQH
v_gene: TRBV7-9; d_gene: TRBD2; j_gene: TRBJ2-1; CDR3aa: ASSLARLAGDNEQF
v_gene: TRBV28; d_gene: NA; j_gene: TRBJ1-2; CDR3aa: ASSPYGYT
v_gene: TRBV18; d_gene: NA; j_gene: TRBJ1-5; CDR3aa: ASSQVNDQPQH
v_gene: TRBV27; d_gene: TRBD1; j_gene: TRBJ1-1; CDR3aa: ASRQTGVTNTEAF
v_gene: TRBV18; d_gene: NA; j_gene: TRBJ2-2; CDR3aa: ASSPSNTGELF
v_gene: TRBV25-1; d_gene: NA; j_gene: TRBJ2-3; CDR3aa: ASSEVKPDTQY
v_gene: TRBV2; d_gene: NA; j_gene: TRBJ1-5; CDR3aa: ASSEYTGNQPQH
v_gene: TRBV29-1; d_gene: NA; j_gene: TRBJ1-1; CDR3aa: SVVPENTEAF
v_gene: TRBV2; d_gene: NA; j_gene: TRBJ1-1; CDR3aa: ASNLGGEAF
v_gene: TRBV2; d_gene: TRBD1; j_gene: TRBJ1-4; CDR3aa: ASTPLGGGEKLF
v_gene: TRBV6-6; d_gene: NA; j_gene: TRBJ1-5; CDR3aa: ASSYAPGDQPQH
v_gene: TRBV28; d_gene: NA; j_gene: TRBJ1-2; CDR3aa: ASSPHTTGNYGYT
v_gene: TRBV19; d_gene: NA; j_gene: TRBJ1-1; CDR3aa: ASSPWGGRATEAF
v_gene: TRBV10-3; d_gene: TRBD1; j_gene: TRBJ1-1; CDR3aa: AISPGQGAVAF
v_gene: TRBV21-1; d_gene: NA; j_gene: TRBJ2-2; CDR3aa: ASSHIAGELF
v_gene: TRBV30; d_gene: NA; j_gene: TRBJ1-4; CDR3aa: AWTEGQLEKKLF
v_gene: TRBV7-2; d_gene: TRBD1; j_gene: TRBJ1-2; CDR3aa: ASSWGQFNYGYT
v_gene: TRBV10-3; d_gene: TRBD2; j_gene: TRBJ2-1; CDR3aa: ATSGSATNEQF
v_gene: TRBV27; d_gene: TRBD1; j_gene: TRBJ1-5; CDR3aa: ASSTGQLPNQPQH
v_gene: TRBV7-3; d_gene: TRBD2; j_gene: TRBJ2-1; CDR3aa: ASSLRLAGTNEQF
v_gene: TRBV2; d_gene: TRBD1; j_gene: TRBJ1-2; CDR3aa: ASRRLDRVQYGYT
v_gene: TRBV2; d_gene: TRBD1; j_gene: TRBJ1-5; CDR3aa: ASSEGDRGVRNQPQH
v_gene: TRBV27; d_gene: TRBD1; j_gene: TRBJ2-1; CDR3aa: ASRFTGTGFNEQF
v_gene: TRBV6-6; d_gene: TRBD1; j_gene: TRBJ1-2; CDR3aa: ASRPLTGGHNYGYT